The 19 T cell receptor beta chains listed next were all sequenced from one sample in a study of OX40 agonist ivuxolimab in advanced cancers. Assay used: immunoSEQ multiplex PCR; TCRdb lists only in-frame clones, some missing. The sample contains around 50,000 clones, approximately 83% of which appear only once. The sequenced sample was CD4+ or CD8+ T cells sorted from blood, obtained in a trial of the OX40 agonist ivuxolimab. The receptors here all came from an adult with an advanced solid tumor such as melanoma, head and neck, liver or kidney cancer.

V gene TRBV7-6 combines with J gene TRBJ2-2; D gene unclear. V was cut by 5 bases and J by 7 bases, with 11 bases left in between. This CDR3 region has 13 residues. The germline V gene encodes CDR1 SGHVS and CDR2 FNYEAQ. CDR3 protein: CASSRAEHGELFF. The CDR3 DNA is TGTGCCAGCAGCCGCGCCGAGCACGGGGAGCTGTTTTTT.

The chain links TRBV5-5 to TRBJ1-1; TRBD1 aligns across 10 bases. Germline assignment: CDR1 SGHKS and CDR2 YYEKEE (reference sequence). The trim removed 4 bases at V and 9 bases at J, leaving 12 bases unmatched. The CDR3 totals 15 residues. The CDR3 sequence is CASSGSGTGEMKAFF. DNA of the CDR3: TGTGCCAGCAGCGGCAGCGGGACAGGGGAAATGAAAGCTTTCTTT.

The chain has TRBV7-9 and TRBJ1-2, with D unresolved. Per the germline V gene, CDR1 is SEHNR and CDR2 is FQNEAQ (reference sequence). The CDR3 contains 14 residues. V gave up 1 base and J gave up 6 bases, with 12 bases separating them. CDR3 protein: CASSLEWAGNGYTF. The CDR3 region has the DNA TGTGCCAGCAGCTTAGAGTGGGCAGGAAATGGCTACACCTTC.

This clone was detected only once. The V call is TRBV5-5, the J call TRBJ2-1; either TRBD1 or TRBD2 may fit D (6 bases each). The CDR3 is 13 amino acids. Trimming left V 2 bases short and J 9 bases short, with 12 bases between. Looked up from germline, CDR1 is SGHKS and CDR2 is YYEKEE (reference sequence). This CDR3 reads CASSFDRRVEQFF. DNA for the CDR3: TGTGCCAGCAGCTTCGACAGGAGGGTTGAGCAGTTCTTC.

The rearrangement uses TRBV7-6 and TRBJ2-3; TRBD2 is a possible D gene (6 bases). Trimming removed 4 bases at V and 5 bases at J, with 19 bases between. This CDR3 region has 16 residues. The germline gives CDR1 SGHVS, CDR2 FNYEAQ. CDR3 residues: CASSSRTKGAQDTQYF. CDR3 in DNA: TGTGCCAGCAGCTCAAGGACTAAAGGGGCCCAAGATACGCAGTATTTT.

The CDR3 sequence is CASSGGPFNEQFF. The CDR3 DNA sequence: TGTGCCAGCAGCGGGGGACCGTTCAATGAGCAGTTCTTC. The rearrangement joins TRBV9 to TRBJ2-1; either TRBD1 or TRBD2 may fit D (5 bases each). Germline V gene sequence: CDR1 SGDLS, CDR2 YYNGEE. The CDR3 runs 13 residues. V was clipped by 3 bases and J by 6 bases, with 10 bases between them.

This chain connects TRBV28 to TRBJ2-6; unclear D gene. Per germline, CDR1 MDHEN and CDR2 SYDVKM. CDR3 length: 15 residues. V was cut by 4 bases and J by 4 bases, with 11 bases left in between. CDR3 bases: TGTGCCAGCAGTTCCCCGCCACCGGGGGCCAACGTCCTGACTTTC. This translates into CASSSPPPGANVLTF.

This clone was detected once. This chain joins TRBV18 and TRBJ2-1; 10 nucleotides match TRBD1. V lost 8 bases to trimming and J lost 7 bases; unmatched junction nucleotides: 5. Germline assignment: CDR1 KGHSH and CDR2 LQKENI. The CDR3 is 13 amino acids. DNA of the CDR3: TGTGCCAGCCAAGACAGGGGGCGAAATGAGCAGTTCTTC. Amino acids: CASQDRGRNEQFF.

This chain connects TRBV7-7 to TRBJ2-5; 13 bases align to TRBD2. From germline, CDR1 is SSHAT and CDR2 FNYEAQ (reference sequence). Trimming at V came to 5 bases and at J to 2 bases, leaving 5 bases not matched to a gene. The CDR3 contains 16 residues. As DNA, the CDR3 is TGTGCCAGCAGCCCAAGACTAGCGGGAGGTCAAGAGACCCAGTACTTC. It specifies CASSPRLAGGQETQYF.

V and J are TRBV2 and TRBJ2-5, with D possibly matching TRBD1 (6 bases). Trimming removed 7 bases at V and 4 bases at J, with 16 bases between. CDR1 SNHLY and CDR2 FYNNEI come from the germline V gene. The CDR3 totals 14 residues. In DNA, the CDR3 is TGTGCCAGCAACCGACAGGACCCGGGAGAGACCCAGTACTTC. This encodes CASNRQDPGETQYF.

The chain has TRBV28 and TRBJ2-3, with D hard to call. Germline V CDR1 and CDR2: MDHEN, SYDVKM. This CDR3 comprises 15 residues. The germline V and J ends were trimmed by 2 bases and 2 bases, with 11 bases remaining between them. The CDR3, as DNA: TGTGCCAGCAGTTTAACGTTCCCGGCCACAGATACGCAGTATTTT. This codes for CASSLTFPATDTQYF.

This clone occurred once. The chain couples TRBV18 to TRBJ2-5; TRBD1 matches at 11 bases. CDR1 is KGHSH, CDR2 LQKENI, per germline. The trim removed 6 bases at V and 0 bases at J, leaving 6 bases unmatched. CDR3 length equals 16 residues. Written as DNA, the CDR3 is TGTGCCAGCTCGACCGGGACAGGGGGGGACCAAGAGACCCAGTACTTC. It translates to CASSTGTGGDQETQYF. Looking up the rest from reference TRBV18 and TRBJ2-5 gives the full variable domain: NAGVMQNPRHLVRRRGQEARLRCSPMKGHSHVYWYRQLPEEGLKFMVYLQKENIIDESGMPKERFSAEFPKEGPSILRIQQVVRGDSAAYFCASSTGTGGDQETQYFGPGTRLLVL.

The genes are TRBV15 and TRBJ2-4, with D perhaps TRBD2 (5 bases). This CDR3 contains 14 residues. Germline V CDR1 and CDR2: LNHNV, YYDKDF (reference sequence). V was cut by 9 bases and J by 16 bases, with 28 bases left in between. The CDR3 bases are TGTGCCACTCTGGAATCGCCGGTCGGAGGTAGACCCTACTTC. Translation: CATLESPVGGRPYF.

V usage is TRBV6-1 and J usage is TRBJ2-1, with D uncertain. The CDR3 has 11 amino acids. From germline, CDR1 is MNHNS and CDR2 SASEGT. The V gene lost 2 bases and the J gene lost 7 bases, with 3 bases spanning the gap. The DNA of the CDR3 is TGTGCCAGCAGTGAAATAAATGAGCAGTTCTTC. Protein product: CASSEINEQFF.

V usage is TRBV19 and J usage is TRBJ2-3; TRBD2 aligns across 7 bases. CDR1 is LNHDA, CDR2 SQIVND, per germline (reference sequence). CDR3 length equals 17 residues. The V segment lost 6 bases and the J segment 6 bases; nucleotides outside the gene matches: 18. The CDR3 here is CASRDRASGHLTDTQYF. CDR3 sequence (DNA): TGTGCCAGTAGGGATAGGGCTAGCGGCCACCTGACGGATACGCAGTATTTT.

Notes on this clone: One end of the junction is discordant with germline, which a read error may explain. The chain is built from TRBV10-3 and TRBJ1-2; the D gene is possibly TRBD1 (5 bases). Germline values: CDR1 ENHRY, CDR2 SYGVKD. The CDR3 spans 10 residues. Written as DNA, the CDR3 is TGTGCCATCAGTGAGTCAAGACAGATCTTC. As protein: CAISESRQIF.

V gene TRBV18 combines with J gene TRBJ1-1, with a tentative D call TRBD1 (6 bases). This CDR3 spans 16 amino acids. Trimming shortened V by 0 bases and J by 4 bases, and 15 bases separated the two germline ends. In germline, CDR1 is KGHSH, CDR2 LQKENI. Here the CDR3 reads CASSPPSGAGGTEAFF. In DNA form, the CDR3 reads TGTGCCAGCTCACCACCGTCGGGGGCTGGAGGCACTGAAGCTTTCTTT.

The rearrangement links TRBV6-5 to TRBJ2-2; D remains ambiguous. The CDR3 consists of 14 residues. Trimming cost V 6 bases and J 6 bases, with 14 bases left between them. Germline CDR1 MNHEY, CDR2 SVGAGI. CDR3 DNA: TGTGCCAGCAGGGGTCGTAGCTTGCCCGGGGAGCTGTTTTTT. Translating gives CASRGRSLPGELFF.

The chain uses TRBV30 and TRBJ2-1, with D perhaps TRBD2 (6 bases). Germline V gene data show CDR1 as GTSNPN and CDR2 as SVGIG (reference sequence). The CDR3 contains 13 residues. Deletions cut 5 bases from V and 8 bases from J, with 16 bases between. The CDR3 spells CAWAHKRVDEQFF. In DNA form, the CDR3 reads TGTGCCTGGGCCCACAAGCGGGTTGATGAGCAGTTCTTC.